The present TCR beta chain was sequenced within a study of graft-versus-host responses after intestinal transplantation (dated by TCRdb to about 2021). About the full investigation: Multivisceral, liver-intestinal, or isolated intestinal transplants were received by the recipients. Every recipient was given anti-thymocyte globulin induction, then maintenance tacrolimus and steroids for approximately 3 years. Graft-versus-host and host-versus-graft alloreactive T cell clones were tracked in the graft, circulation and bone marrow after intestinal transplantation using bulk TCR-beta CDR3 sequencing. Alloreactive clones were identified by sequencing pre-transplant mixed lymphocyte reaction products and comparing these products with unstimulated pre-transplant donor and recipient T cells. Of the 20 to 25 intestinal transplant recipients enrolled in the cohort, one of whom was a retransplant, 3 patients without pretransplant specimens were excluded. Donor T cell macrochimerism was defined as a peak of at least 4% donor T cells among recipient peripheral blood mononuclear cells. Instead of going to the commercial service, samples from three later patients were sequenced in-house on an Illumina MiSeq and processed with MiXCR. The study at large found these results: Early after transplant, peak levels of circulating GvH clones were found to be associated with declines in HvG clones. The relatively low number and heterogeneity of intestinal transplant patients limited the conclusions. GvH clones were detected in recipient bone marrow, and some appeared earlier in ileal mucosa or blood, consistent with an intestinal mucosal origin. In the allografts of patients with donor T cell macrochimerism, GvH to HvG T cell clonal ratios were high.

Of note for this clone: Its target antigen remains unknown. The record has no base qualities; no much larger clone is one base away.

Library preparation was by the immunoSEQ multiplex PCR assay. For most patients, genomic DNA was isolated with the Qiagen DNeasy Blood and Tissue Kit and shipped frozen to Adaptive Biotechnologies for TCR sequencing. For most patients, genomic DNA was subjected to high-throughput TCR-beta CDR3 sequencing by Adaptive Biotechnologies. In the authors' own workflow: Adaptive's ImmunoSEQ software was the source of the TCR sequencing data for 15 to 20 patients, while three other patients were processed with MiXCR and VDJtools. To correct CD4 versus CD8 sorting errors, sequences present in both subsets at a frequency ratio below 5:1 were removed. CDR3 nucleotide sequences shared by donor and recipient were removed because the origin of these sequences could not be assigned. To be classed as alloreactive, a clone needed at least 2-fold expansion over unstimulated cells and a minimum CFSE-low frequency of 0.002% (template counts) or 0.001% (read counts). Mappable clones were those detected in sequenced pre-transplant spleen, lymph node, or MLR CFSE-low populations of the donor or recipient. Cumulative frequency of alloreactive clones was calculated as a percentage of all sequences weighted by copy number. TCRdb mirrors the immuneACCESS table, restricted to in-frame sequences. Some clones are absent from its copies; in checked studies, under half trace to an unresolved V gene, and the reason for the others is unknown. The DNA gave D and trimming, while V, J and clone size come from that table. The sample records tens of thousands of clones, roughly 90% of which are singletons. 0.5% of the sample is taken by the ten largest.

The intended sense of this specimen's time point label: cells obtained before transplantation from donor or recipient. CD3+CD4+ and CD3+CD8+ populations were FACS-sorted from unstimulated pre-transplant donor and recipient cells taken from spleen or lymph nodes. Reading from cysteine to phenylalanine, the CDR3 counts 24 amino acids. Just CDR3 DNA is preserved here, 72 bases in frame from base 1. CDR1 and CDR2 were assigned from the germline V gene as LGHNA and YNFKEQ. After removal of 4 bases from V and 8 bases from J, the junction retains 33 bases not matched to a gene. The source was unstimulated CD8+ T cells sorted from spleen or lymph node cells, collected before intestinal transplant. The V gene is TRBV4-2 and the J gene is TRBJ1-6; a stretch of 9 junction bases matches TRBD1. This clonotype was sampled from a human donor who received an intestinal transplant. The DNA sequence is TGTGCCAGCAGCCCCGAACCGGGGACAGGGAAGGACCATCGGCTATGGGGGCTATATTCACCCCTCCACTTT. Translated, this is CASSPEPGTGKDHRLWGLYSPLHF.